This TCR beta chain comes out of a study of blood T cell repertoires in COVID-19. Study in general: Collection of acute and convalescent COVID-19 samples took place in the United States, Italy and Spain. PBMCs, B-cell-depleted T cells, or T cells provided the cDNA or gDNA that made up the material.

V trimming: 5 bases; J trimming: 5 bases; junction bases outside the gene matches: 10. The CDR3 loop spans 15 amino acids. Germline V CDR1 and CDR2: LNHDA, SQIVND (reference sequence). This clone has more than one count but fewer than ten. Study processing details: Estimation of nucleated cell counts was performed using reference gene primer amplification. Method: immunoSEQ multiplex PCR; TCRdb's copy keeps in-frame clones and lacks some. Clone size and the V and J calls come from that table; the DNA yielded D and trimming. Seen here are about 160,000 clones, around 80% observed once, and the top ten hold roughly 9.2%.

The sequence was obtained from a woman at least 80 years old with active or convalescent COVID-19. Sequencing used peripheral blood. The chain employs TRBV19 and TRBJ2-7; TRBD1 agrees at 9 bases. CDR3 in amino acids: CASSAAGTGTHEQYF. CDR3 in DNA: TGTGCCAGTAGTGCCGCCGGGACAGGGACCCACGAGCAGTACTTC.